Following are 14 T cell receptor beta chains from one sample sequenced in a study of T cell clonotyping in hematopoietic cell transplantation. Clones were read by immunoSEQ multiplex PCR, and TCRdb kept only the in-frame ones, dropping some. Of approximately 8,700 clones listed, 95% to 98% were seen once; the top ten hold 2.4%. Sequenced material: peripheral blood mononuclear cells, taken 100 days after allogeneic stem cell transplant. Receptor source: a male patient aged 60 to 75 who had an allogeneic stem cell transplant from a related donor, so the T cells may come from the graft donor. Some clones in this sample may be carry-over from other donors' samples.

CDR3 bases: TGTGCCAGCAGCCGGTGGGGGTACGAGCAGTACTTC. Protein product: CASSRWGYEQYF. The chain couples TRBV11-2 to TRBJ2-7; D assignment may be TRBD1 or TRBD2 (5 bases each). The CDR3 has 12 amino acids. V shed 5 bases and J shed 4 bases, with 9 bases lying between them. Germline V lookup: CDR1 SGHAT, CDR2 FQNNGV.

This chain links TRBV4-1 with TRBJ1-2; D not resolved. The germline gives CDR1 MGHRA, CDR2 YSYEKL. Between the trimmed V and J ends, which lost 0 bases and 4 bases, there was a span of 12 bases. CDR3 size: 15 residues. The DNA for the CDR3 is TGCGCCAGCAGCCAAGAGCGGCCTGGAATCTATGGCTACACCTTC. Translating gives CASSQERPGIYGYTF.

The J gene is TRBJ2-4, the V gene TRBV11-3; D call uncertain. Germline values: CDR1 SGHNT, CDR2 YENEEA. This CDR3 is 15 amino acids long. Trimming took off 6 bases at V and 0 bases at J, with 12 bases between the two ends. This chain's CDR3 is CASSYRTLAKNIQYF. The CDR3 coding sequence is TGTGCCAGCAGTTACCGGACCTTAGCCAAAAACATTCAGTACTTC.

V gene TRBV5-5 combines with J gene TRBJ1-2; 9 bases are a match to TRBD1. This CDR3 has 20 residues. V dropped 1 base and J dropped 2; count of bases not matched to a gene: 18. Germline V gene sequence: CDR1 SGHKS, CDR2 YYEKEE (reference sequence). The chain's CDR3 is CASSLFLKIQGARGNYGYTF. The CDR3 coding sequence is TGTGCCAGCAGCTTGTTCCTAAAAATACAGGGGGCTAGAGGGAACTATGGCTACACCTTC.

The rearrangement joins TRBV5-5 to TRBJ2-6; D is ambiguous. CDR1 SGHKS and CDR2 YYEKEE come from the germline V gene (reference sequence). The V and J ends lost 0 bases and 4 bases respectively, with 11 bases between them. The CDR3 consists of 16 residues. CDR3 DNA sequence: TGTGCCAGCAGCTTGGTAGTTTCCTCGGGGGCCAACGTCCTGACTTTC. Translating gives CASSLVVSSGANVLTF.

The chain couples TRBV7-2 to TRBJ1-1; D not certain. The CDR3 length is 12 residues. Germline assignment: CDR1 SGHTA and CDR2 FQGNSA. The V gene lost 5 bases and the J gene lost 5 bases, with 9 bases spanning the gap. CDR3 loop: CASSPLVTEAFF. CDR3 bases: TGTGCCAGCAGCCCCTTGGTAACTGAAGCTTTCTTT.

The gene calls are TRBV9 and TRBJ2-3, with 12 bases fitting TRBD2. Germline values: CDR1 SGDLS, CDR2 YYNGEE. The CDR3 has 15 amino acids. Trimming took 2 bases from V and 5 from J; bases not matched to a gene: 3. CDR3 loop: CASSVLAGGGDTQYF. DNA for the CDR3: TGTGCCAGCAGCGTTCTAGCGGGGGGGGGAGATACGCAGTATTTT.

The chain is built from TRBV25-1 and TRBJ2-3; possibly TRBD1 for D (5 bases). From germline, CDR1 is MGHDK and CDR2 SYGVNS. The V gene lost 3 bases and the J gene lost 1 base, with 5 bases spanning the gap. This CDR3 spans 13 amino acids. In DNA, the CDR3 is TGTGCCAGCAGTGACAGGGGCACAGATACGCAGTATTTT. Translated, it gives CASSDRGTDTQYF.

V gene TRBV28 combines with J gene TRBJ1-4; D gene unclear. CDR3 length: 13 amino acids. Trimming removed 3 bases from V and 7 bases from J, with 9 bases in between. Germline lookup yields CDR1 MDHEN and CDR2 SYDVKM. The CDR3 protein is CASSFLRSEKLFF. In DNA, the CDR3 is TGTGCCAGCAGTTTCCTAAGGAGTGAAAAACTGTTTTTT. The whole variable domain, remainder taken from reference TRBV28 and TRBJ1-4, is DVKVTQSSRYLVKRTGEKVFLECVQDMDHENMFWYRQDPGLGLRLIYFSYDVKMKEKGDIPEGYSVSREKKERFSLILESASTNQTSMYLCASSFLRSEKLFFGSGTQLSVL.

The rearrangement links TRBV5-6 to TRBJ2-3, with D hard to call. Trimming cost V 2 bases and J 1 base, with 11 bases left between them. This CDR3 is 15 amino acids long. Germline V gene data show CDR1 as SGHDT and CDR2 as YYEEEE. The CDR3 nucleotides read TGTGCCAGCAGCTTATTCCTCTCGGGCACAGATACGCAGTATTTT. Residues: CASSLFLSGTDTQYF.

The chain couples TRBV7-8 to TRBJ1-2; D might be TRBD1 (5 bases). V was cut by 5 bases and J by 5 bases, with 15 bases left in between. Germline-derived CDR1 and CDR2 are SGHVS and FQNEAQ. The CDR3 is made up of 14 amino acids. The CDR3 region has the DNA TGTGCCAGCAGCGGACGGGACTCGGAGTATGGCTACACCTTC. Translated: CASSGRDSEYGYTF.

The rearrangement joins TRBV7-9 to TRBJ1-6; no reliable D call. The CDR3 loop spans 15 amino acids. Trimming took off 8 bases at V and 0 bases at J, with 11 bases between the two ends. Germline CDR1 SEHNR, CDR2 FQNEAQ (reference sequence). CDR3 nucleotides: TGTGCCAGCCGGAGTTTGAGCTCCTATAATTCACCCCTCCACTTT. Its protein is CASRSLSSYNSPLHF. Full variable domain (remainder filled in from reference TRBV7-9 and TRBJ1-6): DTGVSQNPRHKITKRGQNVTFRCDPISEHNRLYWYRQTLGQGPEFLTYFQNEAQLEKSRLLSDRFSAERPKGSFSTLEIQRTEQGDSAMYLCASRSLSSYNSPLHFGNGTRLTVT.

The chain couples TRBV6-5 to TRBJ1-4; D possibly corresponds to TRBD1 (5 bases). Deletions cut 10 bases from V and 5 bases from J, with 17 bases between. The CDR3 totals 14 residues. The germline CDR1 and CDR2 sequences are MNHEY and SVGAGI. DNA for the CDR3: TGTGCCACCAAAGATCAGGGTTGGAATGAAAAACTGTTTTTT. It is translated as CATKDQGWNEKLFF.

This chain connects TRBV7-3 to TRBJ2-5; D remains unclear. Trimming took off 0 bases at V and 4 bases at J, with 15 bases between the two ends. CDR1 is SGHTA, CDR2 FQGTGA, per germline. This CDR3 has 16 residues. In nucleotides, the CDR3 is TGTGCCAGCAGCTTAACCCTGGGCGCAAAGGGAGAGACCCAGTACTTC. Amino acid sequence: CASSLTLGAKGETQYF.